This TCR beta chain was observed in a study of TIL therapy for anti-PD-1-resistant metastatic lung cancer. The CDR3 is 15 amino acids. Germline CDR1 and CDR2: SGHRS and YFSETQ. V was shortened by 0 bases and J by 0 bases, with 8 bases between the two germline ends. The time point is: pre-treatment sample, taken before nivolumab and TIL therapy. The libraries were made with immunoSEQ v3. Sequencing was performed with immunoSEQ multiplex PCR; in TCRdb, only in-frame clones are kept and a portion is missing. Here the sample spans about 21,000 clones, around three quarters being singletons. The rearrangement uses TRBV5-1 and TRBJ2-3; D is perhaps TRBD1 (5 bases). The source of this sequence is a person aged 25-85 years with non-small cell lung cancer. Material: blood, obtained at baseline. The CDR3: CASSLVQESTDTQYF. DNA for the CDR3: TGCGCCAGCAGCTTGGTACAGGAAAGCACAGATACGCAGTATTTT.